The T cell receptor beta chain under discussion was sequenced for a study of T cells in Graves' hyperthyroidism and ophthalmopathy. The V end was cut by 4 bases, the J end by 3 bases, with 16 bases between. The CDR3 runs 16 residues. Per the germline V gene, CDR1 is PRHDT and CDR2 is FYEKMQ (reference sequence). Regions amplified from RNA transcripts were the TCR beta CDR3 regions. The HTBI primer set was used in a first-round RT-PCR of the TCR CDR3. TCRdb re-called the multiplex PCR reads with MiXCR, one entry per CDR3 protein. Here the sample spans roughly 570,000 distinct CDR3 sequences, about 43% being singletons. Calling Graves' hyperthyroidism stable meant ophthalmopathy did not progress within 18 months. The study based diagnoses on clinical symptoms, serum thyroxine and TRAb, thyroid ultrasound and orbital computed tomography. Study results and caveats: In simple terms, a model built on 13 V-J features told ophthalmopathy apart from stable hyperthyroidism.

Regarding this clonotype: What it recognizes is unknown.

The sample comprised peripheral blood or thyroid tissue (not recorded which). The chain recombines TRBV13 with TRBJ2-1; D perhaps matches TRBD2 (6 bases). The clonotype comes from a woman in her late teens or twenties with Graves' hyperthyroidism. The CDR3 region is CASSSLRDWSYNEQFF. As DNA, the CDR3 is TGTGCCAGCAGCTCCCTCCGGGACTGGAGCTACAATGAGCAGTTCTTC.